Here is one TCR beta chain with its context. Germline is not matched at one junction end, which may reflect a read error. The source of the sample is a study of glioma-infiltrating T cells after dendritic cell vaccination. Time point described: after dendritic cell vaccination, including at tumor progression/relapse. The PCR used 60 V beta and 13 J beta primers. This table comes from immunoSEQ multiplex PCR, and its TCRdb copy is limited to in-frame clones, with some not included. Found here are approximately 85,000 clones, 85% of them singletons; the top ten hold approximately 8%. Germline lookup yields CDR1 DFQATT and CDR2 SNEGSKA (reference sequence). The CDR3 is 11 residues long.

The rearrangement joins TRBV20-1 to TRBJ2-1, with 9 bases that match TRBD2. The sequencing used blood, collected after dendritic cell vaccination. This TCR was sampled from a human donor with glioblastoma. The CDR3 coding sequence is TGTACTATAGCGGGGGTCGATGAGCAGTTCTTC. This codes for CTIAGVDEQFF.